This T cell receptor beta chain was recovered during a study of identifying expanded T cells in peripheral blood. Study-wide results and caveats: Clone count variance between approximately two-week samples rose with total template count. Over approximately two and four weeks, about 15 and 19 clones changed, versus around 1.3 between replicates.

Collection occurred without any documented infections or immune events in donors. The assay was immunoSEQ multiplex PCR, and TCRdb's table has in-frame clones only and misses some. The sample includes under 150,000 clones, 65% to 90% of them seen just once. CDR1 is SGHTA and CDR2 is FQGNSA in the germline V gene. V dropped 1 base and J dropped 6; count of bases not matched to a gene: 12. The CDR3 has 16 amino acids. As for this clone: Its target is unknown.

The rearrangement joins TRBV7-2 to TRBJ2-7; the match to TRBD2 covers 7 bases. This TCR derives from a person aged 18 to 75 in good health. Sequenced material: blood. This CDR3 reads CASSLDRGSRGIEQYF. CDR3 nucleotides: TGTGCCAGCAGCTTAGATCGGGGGTCGCGGGGGATCGAGCAGTACTTC.